These 32 T cell receptor beta chains were all obtained from the same sample, sequenced in a study of radiotherapy plus CTLA-4 blockade in lung cancer. The method was immunoSEQ multiplex PCR; TCRdb's version includes in-frame clones alone and lacks a portion of them. The repertoire holds roughly 120,000 clones, with more than 75% as singletons. The starting material was peripheral blood, obtained from a patient treated with radiotherapy plus ipilimumab. Receptors originate from a human donor with non-small cell lung cancer that progressed on radiotherapy plus ipilimumab. Some clones in this sample may be carry-over from other donors' samples.

This chain joins TRBV5-1 and TRBJ2-1; TRBD2 matches 7 bases. This CDR3 contains 14 residues. Germline V gene data show CDR1 as SGHRS and CDR2 as YFSETQ. The junction had 8 bases not matched to a gene; V was cut back by 3 bases and J by 8 bases. The CDR3 is CASSWTRTTDEQFF. CDR3 DNA: TGCGCCAGCAGCTGGACTAGGACGACCGATGAGCAGTTCTTC.

The chain recombines TRBV4-1 with TRBJ2-3, with 10 bases identical to TRBD2. The germline CDR1 and CDR2 sequences are MGHRA and YSYEKL. The CDR3 is 18 amino acids. The V segment lost 0 bases and the J segment 6 bases; nucleotides outside the gene matches: 12. CDR3 in amino acids: CASSQDQLAGWGRDTQYF. The DNA for the CDR3 is TGCGCCAGCAGCCAAGATCAACTAGCGGGGTGGGGTCGGGATACGCAGTATTTT.

This chain uses TRBV9 with TRBJ2-7, with TRBD2 identical over 12 bases. This CDR3 spans 16 amino acids. With V trimmed by 3 bases and J by 5 bases, 9 bases remained unmatched. Germline lookup yields CDR1 SGDLS and CDR2 YYNGEE. The CDR3 here is CASSASLAGGLNEQYF. The CDR3 DNA follows: TGTGCCAGCAGCGCCTCCCTAGCGGGGGGGCTCAACGAGCAGTACTTC.

The chain is built from TRBV4-2 and TRBJ2-1; TRBD2 matches at 9 bases. J gave up 4 bases and V 5 bases, and 6 bases lay outside the gene matches. The CDR3 runs 15 residues. CDR1 is LGHNA, CDR2 YNFKEQ, per germline. The CDR3 nucleotides are TGTGCCAGCAGCTTTGGAGCGGGGGGTTACAATGAGCAGTTCTTC. This codes for CASSFGAGGYNEQFF.

The chain uses TRBV27 and TRBJ1-5, with D possibly TRBD1 on 5 matching bases. V was cut by 4 bases and J by 1 base, with 11 bases left in between. The CDR3 length is 15 residues. Per the germline V gene, CDR1 is MNHEY and CDR2 is SMNVEV (reference sequence). As DNA, the CDR3 is TGTGCCAGCAGTTATACGGGGCCAAGCAATCAGCCCCAGCATTTT. Protein sequence: CASSYTGPSNQPQHF.

The rearrangement links TRBV18 to TRBJ2-7, with a tentative D call TRBD1 (5 bases). In germline, CDR1 is KGHSH, CDR2 LQKENI. V lost 3 bases and J lost 0, with 18 bases in between. This CDR3 has 17 residues. CDR3: CASSPFGGFRVSYEQYF. CDR3 in DNA: TGTGCCAGCTCACCCTTTGGTGGTTTCAGGGTCTCCTACGAGCAGTACTTC.

The chain joins TRBV28 to TRBJ1-2; 7 nucleotides align to TRBD1. CDR1 and CDR2 from the germline V gene are MDHEN and SYDVKM. This CDR3 spans 13 amino acids. V gave up 7 bases and J gave up 7 bases; unmatched junction bases: 9. The CDR3 nucleotides read TGTGCCAGCACCTCAAAGGGGGCCAGTGGCTACACCTTC. Protein: CASTSKGASGYTF.

The chain combines TRBV11-2 with TRBJ1-1, with D perhaps TRBD1 (5 bases). The CDR3 totals 18 residues. CDR1 and CDR2 (germline): SGHAT, FQNNGV. V lost 4 bases, J lost 3 bases, and 24 bases lay in between. The CDR3 loop reads CASSSYPRGQGLDTEAFF. The CDR3 DNA reads as TGTGCCAGCAGCTCTTATCCTCGGGGCCAAGGGCTGGACACTGAAGCTTTCTTT.

The J gene is TRBJ1-2, the V gene TRBV2; 7 nucleotides match TRBD1. This CDR3 spans 14 amino acids. Germline assignment: CDR1 SNHLY and CDR2 FYNNEI. V lost 8 bases and J lost 6; bases outside the gene matches: 12. The CDR3 region is CASATGEGPDGYTF. CDR3 in DNA: TGTGCCAGCGCCACAGGGGAGGGACCGGATGGCTACACCTTC.

Remarks on this clone: One junction end disagrees with the germline gene, perhaps due to a read error. CDR3 sequence (DNA): TGTGCCAGCAGTGTCGACAGGGGAGCTTCACCCCCCCACTTT. The encoded protein is CASSVDRGASPPHF. The rearrangement uses TRBV2 and TRBJ1-6; 8 bases agree with TRBD1. The germline gives CDR1 SNHLY, CDR2 FYNNEI. The CDR3 consists of 14 residues.

A remark on this clone: Other nucleotide sequences from this sample produce the same CDR3. This chain joins TRBV5-4 and TRBJ2-1; D is possibly TRBD2 (6 bases). The CDR3 totals 14 residues. Germline CDR1 reads SGHNT; CDR2 reads YYREEE (reference sequence). Trimming removed 3 bases from V and 4 bases from J, with 11 bases in between. The CDR3 nucleotides read TGTGCCAGCAGCTCCCGGGACTCATACAATGAGCAGTTCTTC. Amino acids: CASSSRDSYNEQFF.

The chain uses TRBV7-8 and TRBJ1-3, with no clear D. Germline V gene lookup returns CDR1 SGHVS and CDR2 FQNEAQ. The CDR3 contains 16 residues. The V end lost 1 base, the J end lost 4 bases, and 14 bases lay between the germline ends. The CDR3: CASSLVDWTLGNTIYF. The CDR3 DNA reads as TGTGCCAGCAGCTTAGTGGATTGGACGTTAGGAAACACCATATATTTT.

There are a few counts of this clone. The chain recombines TRBV19 with TRBJ2-7; the match to TRBD2 covers 10 bases. The CDR3 spans 14 residues. Trimming took 1 base from V and 6 from J; bases not matched to a gene: 3. Looked up from germline, CDR1 is LNHDA and CDR2 is SQIVND (reference sequence). The CDR3 reads CASSIVGLATEQYF. The CDR3 DNA reads as TGTGCCAGTAGTATAGTGGGACTAGCGACCGAGCAGTACTTC.

The rearrangement links TRBV19 to TRBJ2-3; D not resolved. Trimming took 5 bases from V and 0 from J, leaving 18 bases between them. This CDR3 has 17 residues. Germline values: CDR1 LNHDA, CDR2 SQIVND (reference sequence). The CDR3 is CASSSRPSRTSTDTQYF. The CDR3, as DNA: TGTGCCAGTAGTTCCCGCCCCTCCAGAACTAGCACAGATACGCAGTATTTT.

The chain couples TRBV10-2 to TRBJ1-1, with a weak D call TRBD1 (5 bases). The CDR3 loop spans 13 amino acids. Germline CDR1 reads WSHSY; CDR2 reads SAAADI. V dropped 8 bases and J dropped 0 bases, with 10 bases sitting between them. Here the CDR3 DNA reads TGCGCCAGCTCCCCAGGGATGAACACTGAAGCTTTCTTT. This sequence encodes CASSPGMNTEAFF.

The chain combines TRBV30 with TRBJ2-7; D gene unclear. Germline assignment: CDR1 GTSNPN and CDR2 SVGIG (reference sequence). The V end lost 5 bases, the J end lost 2 bases, and 16 bases lay between the germline ends. The CDR3 is made up of 14 amino acids. The CDR3 DNA follows: TGTGCCTGGCGGTTCCCCTCAAACCCCTACGAGCAGTACTTC. Its protein is CAWRFPSNPYEQYF.

A single count supports this clone. Here the CDR3 reads CASTQGVNTGELFF. CDR3 nucleotides: TGTGCCAGCACACAGGGTGTAAACACCGGGGAGCTGTTTTTT. The chain combines TRBV2 with TRBJ2-2; perhaps TRBD1 as D (6 bases). Germline lookup yields CDR1 SNHLY and CDR2 FYNNEI. The CDR3 loop spans 14 amino acids. V was cut by 7 bases and J by 2 bases, with 11 bases left in between. The full variable domain, its missing parts supplied by reference TRBV2 and TRBJ2-2, is EPEVTQTPSHQVTQMGQEVILRCVPISNHLYFYWYRQILGQKVEFLVSFYNNEISEKSEIFDDQFSVERPDGSNFTLKIRSTKLEDSAMYFCASTQGVNTGELFFGEGSRLTVL.

This chain connects TRBV6-5 to TRBJ2-7; 7 nucleotides line up with TRBD1. This CDR3 contains 13 residues. Looked up from germline, CDR1 is MNHEY and CDR2 is SVGAGI. Germline trimming cut 0 bases from V and 6 bases from J; bases unmatched to any gene: 2. CDR3 DNA sequence: TGTGCCAGCAGTTACTCAAACAGGGGCGAGCAGTACTTC. Translated: CASSYSNRGEQYF.

V gene TRBV11-2 combines with J gene TRBJ2-5; D uncertain. From germline, CDR1 is SGHAT and CDR2 FQNNGV. V was pared by 1 base and J by 7 bases, with 4 bases between. CDR3 length: 11 amino acids. CDR3 DNA: TGTGCCAGCAGCTTAGGGGGGACCCAGTACTTC. Its protein product is CASSLGGTQYF.

This chain connects TRBV5-6 to TRBJ1-2; 7 bases match TRBD1. V was pared by 4 bases and J by 5 bases, with 14 bases of the junction left unmatched. In germline, CDR1 is SGHDT, CDR2 YYEEEE. The CDR3 sequence is 16 residues long. CDR3 DNA sequence: TGTGCCAGCAGCCCCGGGACAGAACTATGGAGGTATGGCTACACCTTC. The encoded protein is CASSPGTELWRYGYTF.

This chain joins TRBV10-3 and TRBJ1-6, with TRBD1 as a possible D gene (5 bases). The ends were cut back, 5 bases at V and 0 bases at J, with 17 bases in the middle. CDR3 length equals 18 residues. Germline V gene lookup returns CDR1 ENHRY and CDR2 SYGVKD. The CDR3 sequence is CAISMGPGMSSYNSPLHF. The CDR3 nucleotides are TGTGCCATCAGTATGGGACCAGGGATGAGCTCCTATAATTCACCCCTCCACTTT.

CDR3 coding DNA: TGCGCCAGCAGCCAAGCCCCCCCGGGGAGCTCCTATAATTCACCCCTCCACTTT. Amino acids: CASSQAPPGSSYNSPLHF. The genes are TRBV4-3 and TRBJ1-6; the D is unclear. The V and J ends lost 1 base and 0 bases respectively, with 13 bases between them. Germline V gene data show CDR1 as LGHNA and CDR2 as YSLEER. The CDR3 spans 18 residues.

This CDR3 reads CATSRDVAGNTIYF. CDR3 sequence (DNA): TGTGCCACCAGCAGAGATGTAGCAGGAAACACCATATATTTT. V usage is TRBV15 and J usage is TRBJ1-3; no clear D gene. Germline lookup yields CDR1 LNHNV and CDR2 YYDKDF (reference sequence). CDR3 length equals 14 residues. Deletions cut 0 bases from V and 4 bases from J, with 7 bases between.

The chain couples TRBV7-2 to TRBJ2-3, with D tentatively TRBD1 or TRBD2 (6 bases each). Per germline, CDR1 SGHTA and CDR2 FQGNSA. The V and J ends lost 10 bases and 0 bases respectively, with 14 bases between them. CDR3 size: 14 residues. CDR3: CATARGGSTDTQYF. The CDR3 DNA is TGTGCCACAGCCAGAGGGGGGAGCACAGATACGCAGTATTTT.

This clone was counted between two and nine times. The V and J genes are TRBV27 and TRBJ1-6, with a possible D match to TRBD1 (6 bases). CDR1 MNHEY and CDR2 SMNVEV come from the germline V gene (reference sequence). V lost 5 bases, J lost 4 bases, and 9 bases lay in between. The CDR3 contains 14 residues. The CDR3 nucleotides are TGTGCCAGCAGTCCCGGGACATATAATTCACCCCTCCACTTT. This translates into CASSPGTYNSPLHF.

This clone was detected a few times. The V and J genes are TRBV5-4 and TRBJ1-4, with 7 positions matching TRBD1. Germline CDR1 is SGHNT and CDR2 is YYREEE (reference sequence). Germline trimming cut 4 bases from V and 8 bases from J; bases unmatched to any gene: 8. The CDR3 loop spans 14 amino acids. CDR3 residues: CASSKTGSLEKLFF. The CDR3 nucleotides are TGTGCCAGCAGCAAGACAGGGAGTTTGGAAAAACTGTTTTTT.

This clone showed up just a few times. The chain employs TRBV10-3 and TRBJ1-4, with D uncertain. The germline CDR1 and CDR2 sequences are ENHRY and SYGVKD. The CDR3 covers 15 residues. Trimming took off 3 bases at V and 8 bases at J, with 16 bases between the two ends. In DNA form, the CDR3 reads TGTGCCATCAGTGACGGGAACAGAGGATCCGAAAAACTGTTTTTT. Amino acids: CAISDGNRGSEKLFF.

The V gene is TRBV5-5, the J gene TRBJ2-5; possible D gene TRBD1, 6 bases. Germline V CDR1 and CDR2: SGHKS, YYEKEE (reference sequence). The CDR3 totals 15 residues. The ends were cut back, 5 bases at V and 7 bases at J, with 21 bases in the middle. The CDR3 DNA is TGTGCCAGCAGGGCGACAGGTTCAATCTTAGGGACCCAGTACTTC. Its translation: CASRATGSILGTQYF.

The chain carries TRBV4-3 and TRBJ1-4, with a weak D call TRBD1 (5 bases). CDR3 length equals 18 residues. The V end was cut by 0 bases, the J end by 7 bases, with 21 bases between. Germline V gives CDR1 LGHNA, CDR2 YSLEER. CDR3 DNA sequence: TGCGCCAGCAGCCAAGATCATCTTTATGGGGGGATCGGTGAAAAACTGTTTTTT. It encodes CASSQDHLYGGIGEKLFF.

Points on this clone: One end of the junction is discordant with germline, which a read error may explain. This sequence joins TRBV7-2 and TRBJ1-5; no definite D call. The germline V gene has CDR1 SGHTA and CDR2 FQGNSA. There are 15 residues in the CDR3. This CDR3 is CASSLVSGGNRPQHF. CDR3 coding DNA: TGTGCCAGCAGCTTAGTCTCGGGAGGCAATCGGCCCCAGCATTTT.

The chain carries TRBV9 and TRBJ2-7; 9 nucleotides line up with TRBD1. The CDR3 runs to 15 residues. V lost 2 bases and J lost 2; bases outside the gene matches: 5. The germline V gene encodes CDR1 SGDLS and CDR2 YYNGEE. In DNA form, the CDR3 reads TGTGCCAGCAGCGTGTCTGACAGGGGGACCTACGAGCAGTACTTC. Protein sequence: CASSVSDRGTYEQYF.

J is TRBJ1-2 and V is TRBV5-4, with D possibly being TRBD1 (5 bases). The CDR3 spans 13 residues. CDR1 and CDR2 (germline): SGHNT, YYREEE (reference sequence). V lost 4 bases to trimming and J lost 2 bases, with 9 bases between them. The CDR3: CASSRGRNYGYTF. The CDR3 nucleotides read TGTGCCAGCAGCCGGGGACGGAACTATGGCTACACCTTC. Full variable domain (outside the CDR3, taken from reference TRBV5-4 and TRBJ1-2): ETGVTQSPTHLIKTRGQQVTLRCSSQSGHNTVSWYQQALGQGPQFIFQYYREEENGRGNFPPRFSGLQFPNYSSELNVNALELDDSALYLCASSRGRNYGYTFGSGTRLTVV.